This record covers a single T cell receptor beta chain. The sample belongs to a study of blood T cell repertoires in COVID-19. Authors' methods: Estimates of nucleated cell counts were drawn from the amplification of reference gene primers. This table comes from immunoSEQ multiplex PCR, and its TCRdb copy is limited to in-frame clones, with some not included. The D gene and trimming were derived from the DNA, and the V and J assignments and clone size from that table. The sample yields a few hundred thousand clones, around 90% seen once. V trimming: 5 bases; J trimming: 0 bases; junction bases outside the gene matches: 10. The CDR3 loop spans 17 amino acids. The germline V gene has CDR1 SGHNT and CDR2 YYREEE (reference sequence).

The chain carries TRBV5-4 and TRBJ1-1, with 10 bases aligning to TRBD1. The source material was PBMCs or T cells enriched from blood (not recorded which). This sequence was found in a woman in her forties or fifties with acute COVID-19. This chain's CDR3 is CASRGDRGNNMNTEAFF. The CDR3 nucleotides read TGTGCCAGCAGGGGGGACAGGGGCAATAACATGAACACTGAAGCTTTCTTT.